The 22 T cell receptor beta chains presented below share a single source sample, sequenced in a study of cytomegalovirus exposure and HLA in healthy donors. Amplification used 60 Vbeta primers and 13 Jbeta primers. Here immunoSEQ multiplex PCR was the method, and the copy in TCRdb shows in-frame clones only, minus some. Here the sample table reports around 25,000 clones. The sequenced sample consisted of PBMCs. All receptors come from a male donor in good health and CMV-seropositive.

This chain joins TRBV7-9 and TRBJ2-3, with TRBD2 identical over 13 bases. The CDR3 totals 15 residues. V gave up 6 bases and J gave up 3 bases; unmatched junction bases: 3. Germline lookup yields CDR1 SEHNR and CDR2 FQNEAQ (reference sequence). The CDR3 here is CASSRTSGRTDTQYF. The DNA for the CDR3 is TGTGCCAGCAGTCGGACTAGCGGGAGAACAGATACGCAGTATTTT.

The rearrangement uses TRBV29-1 and TRBJ2-2; D is undetermined. The CDR3 is made up of 12 amino acids. Germline V lookup: CDR1 SQVTM, CDR2 ANQGSEA. V shed 4 bases and J shed 6 bases, with 9 bases lying between them. The CDR3 coding sequence is TGCAGCGTTGGGAAGCGAGCCGGGGAGCTGTTTTTT. The encoded protein is CSVGKRAGELFF.

The V and J genes are TRBV5-4 and TRBJ1-5; D unresolved. This CDR3 spans 15 amino acids. Germline assignment: CDR1 SGHNT and CDR2 YYREEE (reference sequence). Trimming removed 0 bases at V and 5 bases at J, with 12 bases between. The CDR3: CASSLDLGYDQPQHF. CDR3 nucleotide sequence: TGTGCCAGCAGCTTGGATCTAGGTTACGATCAGCCCCAGCATTTT.

The rearrangement links TRBV23-1 to TRBJ1-1, with D perhaps TRBD1 (6 bases). TRBV23-1 is treated as an ORF (open reading frame) with a function not yet certain. V dropped 7 bases and J dropped 4 bases, with 22 bases sitting between them. There are 16 residues in the CDR3. The CDR3 nucleotides are TGCGCCAGCACTCGGAGCCGGGGGGCGGGGGTCACTGAAGCTTTCTTT. It yields the protein CASTRSRGAGVTEAFF.

The chain combines TRBV5-1 with TRBJ1-5; D may be TRBD1 (6 bases). V was pared by 4 bases and J by 3 bases, with 14 bases between. The CDR3 runs 15 residues. Germline values: CDR1 SGHRS, CDR2 YFSETQ. CDR3 protein: CASSPAGAINQPQHF. Written as DNA, the CDR3 is TGCGCCAGCAGCCCCGCGGGGGCCATCAATCAGCCCCAGCATTTT.

V and J are TRBV29-1 and TRBJ1-3; D not certain. The CDR3 length is 12 residues. V was clipped by 4 bases and J by 3 bases, with 7 bases between them. Germline CDR1 and CDR2: SQVTM and ANQGSEA. The CDR3 sequence: CSVALYGNTIYF. CDR3 nucleotide sequence: TGCAGCGTTGCCCTCTATGGAAACACCATATATTTT.

The chain couples TRBV10-3 to TRBJ1-2; a weak D match, TRBD1 (6 bases). The CDR3 is 14 amino acids. The germline V gene has CDR1 ENHRY and CDR2 SYGVKD. V dropped 3 bases and J dropped 2 bases, with 10 bases sitting between them. Here the CDR3 reads CAISDRGGNYGYTF. CDR3 DNA: TGTGCCATCAGTGATAGGGGGGGGAACTATGGCTACACCTTC.

V gene TRBV7-6 combines with J gene TRBJ2-5; 8 bases map to TRBD2. The CDR3 is made up of 17 amino acids. Germline V gene data show CDR1 as SGHVS and CDR2 as FNYEAQ. Trimming removed 5 bases from V and 5 bases from J; junction bases left unmatched: 16. The DNA for the CDR3 is TGTGCCAGCAGCCCCTCGGGGGGGCTCTCTTCGGAGGAGACCCAGTACTTC. Translating gives CASSPSGGLSSEETQYF.

The chain employs TRBV30 and TRBJ1-3, with TRBD1 matching 8 bases. The CDR3 sequence is 15 residues long. V trimming: 3 bases; J trimming: 0 bases; junction bases outside the gene matches: 4. Germline V gives CDR1 GTSNPN, CDR2 SVGIG (reference sequence). Written as DNA, the CDR3 is TGTGCCTGGAGCGCCGACAGGGGCTCTGGAAACACCATATATTTT. Protein sequence: CAWSADRGSGNTIYF.

The gene calls are TRBV5-1 and TRBJ2-1, with 7 nucleotides matching TRBD2. CDR1 and CDR2 from the germline V gene are SGHRS and YFSETQ. V lost 4 bases to trimming and J lost 8 bases; unmatched junction nucleotides: 9. The length of the CDR3 is 14 residues. The CDR3 protein is CASSLQAGNHEQFF. CDR3 bases: TGCGCCAGCAGCCTTCAAGCGGGAAACCATGAGCAGTTCTTC. Looking up the rest from reference TRBV5-1 and TRBJ2-1 gives the full variable domain: KAGVTQTPRYLIKTRGQQVTLSCSPISGHRSVSWYQQTPGQGLQFLFEYFSETQRNKGNFPGRFSGRQFSNSRSEMNVSTLELGDSALYLCASSLQAGNHEQFFGPGTRLTVL.

The chain is built from TRBV7-9 and TRBJ1-1; D unclear. From germline, CDR1 is SEHNR and CDR2 FQNEAQ (reference sequence). The CDR3 covers 13 residues. Trimming removed 5 bases from V and 5 bases from J, with 12 bases in between. The CDR3 DNA sequence: TGTGCCAGCAGCCCGATGGGCCGGACTGAAGCTTTCTTT. Its protein is CASSPMGRTEAFF.

V gene TRBV30 combines with J gene TRBJ1-4; the D is unclear. Trimming shortened V by 7 bases and J by 4 bases, and 10 bases separated the two germline ends. CDR1 and CDR2 from the germline V gene are GTSNPN and SVGIG (reference sequence). The CDR3 is 12 amino acids. CDR3 DNA sequence: TGTGCCTTTGGCAGCGGTAATGAAAAACTGTTTTTT. Its translation: CAFGSGNEKLFF.

The chain links TRBV6-5 to TRBJ2-5; the D gene is possibly TRBD1 (5 bases). This CDR3 is built from 13 residues. V dropped 4 bases and J dropped 5 bases, with 11 bases sitting between them. In germline, CDR1 is MNHEY, CDR2 SVGAGI. This CDR3 is CASSSQGWETQYF. DNA for the CDR3: TGTGCCAGCAGTTCCCAGGGTTGGGAGACCCAGTACTTC.

The chain recombines TRBV4-1 with TRBJ2-7; 10 positions match TRBD2. With 1 base clipped from V and 2 bases from J, the junction kept 8 bases outside the gene matches. Germline V lookup: CDR1 MGHRA, CDR2 YSYEKL. The CDR3 has 17 residues. CDR3 DNA: TGCGCCAGCAGCCAAGTGGCTCTAGCGGGGGACGCCTACGAGCAGTACTTC. It yields the protein CASSQVALAGDAYEQYF.

The genes are TRBV20-1 and TRBJ1-1; D call uncertain. Germline V gene lookup returns CDR1 DFQATT and CDR2 SNEGSKA (reference sequence). The CDR3 covers 11 residues. The CDR3 reads CSAIRYTEAFF. CDR3 in DNA: TGCAGCGCGATCCGCTACACTGAAGCTTTCTTT.

V is TRBV7-9 and J is TRBJ1-2; TRBD1 matches 11 bases. The CDR3 contains 18 residues. The germline V gene encodes CDR1 SEHNR and CDR2 FQNEAQ (reference sequence). V lost 5 bases to trimming and J lost 5 bases; unmatched junction nucleotides: 16. The CDR3 reads CASSARRTGGDGEYGYTF. As DNA, the CDR3 is TGTGCCAGCAGCGCACGAAGGACAGGGGGCGATGGGGAGTATGGCTACACCTTC.

The chain couples TRBV7-8 to TRBJ2-7; D ambiguous. The CDR3 contains 15 residues. Trimming took 1 base from V and 4 from J, leaving 14 bases between them. Germline lookup yields CDR1 SGHVS and CDR2 FQNEAQ. The CDR3 is CASSLVASIGYEQYF. The CDR3 region has the DNA TGTGCCAGCAGCTTAGTCGCTTCCATCGGGTACGAGCAGTACTTC.

This sequence joins TRBV18 and TRBJ1-5; 7 bases are shared with TRBD1. V lost 8 bases and J lost 4; bases outside the gene matches: 8. The CDR3 contains 14 residues. Germline values: CDR1 KGHSH, CDR2 LQKENI. The CDR3 bases are TGTGCCAGCGCAAGAGACAGGGCTAATCAGCCCCAGCATTTT. Translating it yields CASARDRANQPQHF.

This chain uses TRBV18 with TRBJ2-5; D possibly corresponds to TRBD1 (7 bases). V shed 3 bases and J shed 3 bases, with 14 bases lying between them. The germline V gene encodes CDR1 KGHSH and CDR2 LQKENI. There are 15 residues in the CDR3. The CDR3 here is CASSPRTGGEETQYF. CDR3 in DNA: TGTGCCAGCTCACCCCGGACAGGCGGGGAAGAGACCCAGTACTTC.

The chain couples TRBV27 to TRBJ1-2, with unresolved D. This CDR3 has 14 residues. V dropped 5 bases and J dropped 4 bases, with 14 bases sitting between them. Germline CDR1 is MNHEY and CDR2 is SMNVEV (reference sequence). CDR3 loop: CASSKRSTFYGYTF. The CDR3 DNA is TGTGCCAGCAGTAAGAGGAGCACTTTCTATGGCTACACCTTC.

The CDR3: CASSATGGAYNEQFF. The DNA of the CDR3 is TGTGCCAGCTCAGCGACAGGGGGCGCTTACAATGAGCAGTTCTTC. This chain uses TRBV18 with TRBJ2-1; 10 bases align to TRBD1. The germline CDR1 and CDR2 sequences are KGHSH and LQKENI. Trimming took 5 bases from V and 4 from J; bases not matched to a gene: 5. The CDR3 totals 15 residues.

The chain recombines TRBV11-2 with TRBJ1-2, with D possibly matching TRBD1 (5 bases). Looked up from germline, CDR1 is SGHAT and CDR2 is FQNNGV. V dropped 5 bases and J dropped 0 bases, with 13 bases sitting between them. This CDR3 has 15 amino acids. The DNA of the CDR3 is TGTGCCAGCAGCCAAGGGGCTTACGCTAACTATGGCTACACCTTC. Its protein is CASSQGAYANYGYTF.